Reported below is one T cell receptor (beta chain). No antigen is known for it. TCRdb keeps only in-frame clones here, not all; method: immunoSEQ multiplex PCR. Of some 120,000 clones in the sample, over 75% were seen once. The record originates from a study of T cell responses to AZD1222 COVID-19 vaccine. General study results and limits: Reports say nearly half of spike-specific TCRs go after unmutated variant regions.

With 6 bases removed from V and 5 bases from J, the gap between germline ends came to 10 bases. CDR3 length equals 12 residues. The specimen was peripheral blood, collected on day 0 of AZD1222 vaccination. The chain employs TRBV12-3 or TRBV12-4 and TRBJ2-5; no clear D gene. This TCR was sampled from an adult in good health. The CDR3 DNA is TGTGCCAGCAGCTTGGTCGTGGAGACCCAGTACTTC. Protein sequence: CASSLVVETQYF.